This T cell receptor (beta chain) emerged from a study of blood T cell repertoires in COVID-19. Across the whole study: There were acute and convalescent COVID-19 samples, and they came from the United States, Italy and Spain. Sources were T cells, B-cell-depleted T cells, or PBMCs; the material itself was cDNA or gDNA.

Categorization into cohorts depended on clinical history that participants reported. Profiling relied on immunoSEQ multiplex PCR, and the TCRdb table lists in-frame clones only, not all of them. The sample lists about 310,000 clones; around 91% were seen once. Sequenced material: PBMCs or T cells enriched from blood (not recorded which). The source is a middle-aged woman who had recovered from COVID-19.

CDR3 loop: CASSPTVGGIAGEQYF. The CDR3, as DNA: TGTGCCAGCTCACCCACCGTAGGGGGCATCGCCGGCGAGCAGTACTTC. This sequence joins TRBV18 and TRBJ2-7; 7 bases fit TRBD1. After removal of 3 bases from V and 6 bases from J, the junction contained 14 bases not matched to a gene. Germline loops: CDR1 KGHSH, CDR2 LQKENI. This CDR3 has 16 amino acids.